This TCR beta chain was captured in a study of blood T cell repertoires in COVID-19. About the study: The origin of the acute and convalescent COVID-19 samples was the United States, Italy and Spain.

This CDR3 has 14 amino acids. J was trimmed by 4 bases and V by 5 bases; bases with no gene match: 6. Germline CDR1 is SGHNT and CDR2 is YENEEA. Assay used: immunoSEQ multiplex PCR; TCRdb lists only in-frame clones, some missing. The sample lists approximately 60,000 clones; 80% to 90% were seen once. Input material: peripheral blood. The chain recombines TRBV11-3 with TRBJ2-7; the match to TRBD1 covers 9 bases. The TCR sequence derives from a human donor in a cohort sampled during active COVID-19. The CDR3 loop reads CASSPTGGVYEQYF. The CDR3 DNA reads as TGTGCCAGCAGCCCCACAGGGGGCGTATACGAGCAGTACTTC.